The 13 T cell receptor beta chains reported below all come from one sample, sequenced in a study of Tregs in tolerant kidney transplant recipients. Here immunoSEQ multiplex PCR was the method, and the copy in TCRdb shows in-frame clones only, minus some. The sample includes tens of thousands of clones, approximately 93% of them seen just once. The nonmyeloablative bone marrow transplants came from related graft donors, with transient mixed chimerism. The material sequenced was CD4+ T cells from blood (PBMCs), taken 12 months after the transplant. All receptors derive from a human patient who received a combined kidney and bone marrow transplant. Some T cells may have originated in the graft donor.

This chain connects TRBV15 to TRBJ2-4; tentatively, D is TRBD2 (7 bases). Germline V gene sequence: CDR1 LNHNV, CDR2 YYDKDF (reference sequence). The CDR3 length is 15 residues. V lost 3 bases and J lost 5, with 14 bases in between. The CDR3 sequence: CATSRDRGAENIQYF. CDR3 sequence (DNA): TGTGCCACCAGCAGGGACCGGGGGGCCGAAAACATTCAGTACTTC. The variable domain in full, with the rest retrieved from reference TRBV15 and TRBJ2-4, is DAMVIQNPRYQVTQFGKPVTLSCSQTLNHNVMYWYQQKSSQAPKLLFHYYDKDFNNEADTPDNFQSRRPNTSFCFLDIRSPGLGDTAMYLCATSRDRGAENIQYFGAGTRLSVL.

The chain combines TRBV30 with TRBJ2-1; unclear D gene. Trimming stripped 2 bases from V and 4 bases from J, with 6 bases between. The germline V gene encodes CDR1 GTSNPN and CDR2 SVGIG (reference sequence). CDR3 length equals 12 residues. The CDR3 sequence is CAWSNQYNEQFF. CDR3 sequence (DNA): TGTGCCTGGAGTAATCAATACAATGAGCAGTTCTTC. The variable domain in full, with the rest retrieved from reference TRBV30 and TRBJ2-1, is SQTIHQWPATLVQPVGSPLSLECTVEGTSNPNLYWYRQAAGRGLQLLFYSVGIGQISSEVPQNLSASRPQDRQFILSSKKLLLSDSGFYLCAWSNQYNEQFFGPGTRLTVL.

The chain has TRBV14 and TRBJ2-1, with 8 bases lining up with TRBD2. CDR1 is SGHDN, CDR2 FVKESK, per germline. This CDR3 has 15 residues. V lost 4 bases to trimming and J lost 3 bases; unmatched junction nucleotides: 5. CDR3 coding DNA: TGTGCCAGCAGCCTGACAGCGGGGGTCTACAATGAGCAGTTCTTC. This sequence encodes CASSLTAGVYNEQFF. Based on the CDR3 plus reference TRBV14 and TRBJ2-1, the full variable domain is EAGVTQFPSHSVIEKGQTVTLRCDPISGHDNLYWYRRVMGKEIKFLLHFVKESKQDESGMPNNRFLAERTGGTYSTLKVQPAELEDSGVYFCASSLTAGVYNEQFFGPGTRLTVL.

The chain combines TRBV6-5 with TRBJ2-7; weak D call: TRBD1 (6 bases). Trimming removed 2 bases from V and 4 bases from J, with 15 bases in between. Per the germline V gene, CDR1 is MNHEY and CDR2 is SVGAGI. This CDR3 spans 15 amino acids. The CDR3 DNA follows: TGTGCCAGCAGTTACGGACCCTCAGGGGCTTACGAGCAGTACTTC. It yields the protein CASSYGPSGAYEQYF.

This chain connects TRBV19 to TRBJ2-7; D is ambiguous. The V and J ends lost 2 bases and 0 bases respectively, with 8 bases between them. The CDR3 sequence is 14 residues long. The germline V gene has CDR1 LNHDA and CDR2 SQIVND (reference sequence). CDR3 bases: TGTGCCAGTAGTATAACACATTCCTCCTACGAGCAGTACTTC. Translation: CASSITHSSYEQYF.

The V gene is TRBV28, the J gene TRBJ2-5; 11 bases agree with TRBD2. Germline V CDR1 and CDR2: MDHEN, SYDVKM. V gave up 6 bases and J gave up 5 bases; unmatched junction bases: 5. This CDR3 region has 14 residues. CDR3: CASSLAGGMETQYF. The CDR3 DNA reads TGTGCCAGCAGCCTAGCGGGAGGAATGGAGACCCAGTACTTC. Complete variable domain (other parts from reference TRBV28 and TRBJ2-5): DVKVTQSSRYLVKRTGEKVFLECVQDMDHENMFWYRQDPGLGLRLIYFSYDVKMKEKGDIPEGYSVSREKKERFSLILESASTNQTSMYLCASSLAGGMETQYFGPGTRLLVL.

This rearrangement joins TRBV11-3 to TRBJ1-2; TRBD1 aligns across 7 bases. After removal of 5 bases from V and 6 bases from J, the junction contained 6 bases not matched to a gene. Germline CDR1 is SGHNT and CDR2 is YENEEA. The CDR3 extends over 13 amino acids. This chain's CDR3 is CASSRGTVNGYTF. DNA of the CDR3: TGTGCCAGCAGCCGAGGGACAGTAAATGGCTACACCTTC.

Concerning this clone itself: Within the sample, other DNA sequences also encode this same CDR3. V and J are TRBV2 and TRBJ2-3; D perhaps matches TRBD2 (6 bases). The CDR3 has 12 residues. Germline assignment: CDR1 SNHLY and CDR2 FYNNEI. V was shortened by 5 bases and J by 4 bases, with 7 bases between the two germline ends. The CDR3 loop is CASSPGADTQYF. For the CDR3, the DNA is TGTGCCAGCAGTCCGGGAGCAGATACGCAGTATTTT.

The chain is built from TRBV7-6 and TRBJ1-2; no reliable D call. With 1 base removed from V and 2 bases from J, the gap between germline ends came to 8 bases. This CDR3 region has 14 residues. Germline-derived CDR1 and CDR2 are SGHVS and FNYEAQ. CDR3 coding DNA: TGTGCCAGCAGCTTAGACGCAGAAAACTATGGCTACACCTTC. Translating gives CASSLDAENYGYTF.

The chain uses TRBV7-2 and TRBJ1-5, with unresolved D. CDR3 size: 15 residues. Germline V gives CDR1 SGHTA, CDR2 FQGNSA. V lost 0 bases and J lost 1, with 7 bases in between. The CDR3 is CASSLAGLSNQPQHF. The CDR3 coding sequence is TGTGCCAGCAGCTTAGCGGGCCTGAGCAATCAGCCCCAGCATTTT.

The table lists this clone with a count of one. The CDR3 nucleotides read TGTGCCAGCAGTGTATCAGGGGAGAACACTGAAGCTTTCTTT. Its protein product is CASSVSGENTEAFF. This sequence joins TRBV9 and TRBJ1-1; possible D gene TRBD1, 6 bases. CDR1 is SGDLS, CDR2 YYNGEE, per germline. V lost 5 bases to trimming and J lost 1 base, with 12 bases between them. The CDR3 covers 14 residues.

The chain carries TRBV5-1 and TRBJ2-3, with D possibly TRBD2 on 6 matching bases. CDR1 is SGHRS and CDR2 is YFSETQ in the germline V gene. This CDR3 comprises 14 residues. Trimming took off 4 bases at V and 0 bases at J, with 9 bases between the two ends. The CDR3 DNA is TGCGCCAGCAGCGCCGGGACTAGCACAGATACGCAGTATTTT. The encoded protein is CASSAGTSTDTQYF. Combining the CDR3 with reference TRBV5-1 and TRBJ2-3 gives the whole variable domain KAGVTQTPRYLIKTRGQQVTLSCSPISGHRSVSWYQQTPGQGLQFLFEYFSETQRNKGNFPGRFSGRQFSNSRSEMNVSTLELGDSALYLCASSAGTSTDTQYFGPGTRLTVL.

The V gene is TRBV6-5, the J gene TRBJ1-3, with TRBD1 as a possible D gene (6 bases). V was clipped by 0 bases and J by 2 bases, with 8 bases between them. CDR1 MNHEY and CDR2 SVGAGI come from the germline V gene. The CDR3 is made up of 15 amino acids. CDR3 bases: TGTGCCAGCAGTTACTCAGGGACACCTGGAAACACCATATATTTT. Protein: CASSYSGTPGNTIYF.